The present TCR beta chain was sequenced within a study of technical replicates of blood from a handful of donors. This clone came up once. Sequencing used immunoSEQ multiplex PCR; TCRdb keeps in-frame clones, though not all of them. The sample contains about 99,000 clones, roughly 96% of which appear only once. The clonotype was recovered from a human donor in good health. The sequencing input was T cells isolated from PBMCs.

The CDR3 region is CASSHLNQEVAYTF. The CDR3 nucleotides read TGTGCCAGCAGCCACCTTAATCAGGAAGTCGCTTACACCTTC. The gene calls are TRBV14 and TRBJ1-2; D not resolved. The germline gives CDR1 SGHDN, CDR2 FVKESK. The length of the CDR3 is 14 residues. Between the trimmed V and J ends, which lost 3 bases and 11 bases, there was a span of 19 bases.